The next 2 T cell receptor beta chains were all read from a single sample in a study of blood T cell repertoires in COVID-19. Sequencing was performed with immunoSEQ multiplex PCR; in TCRdb, only in-frame clones are kept and a portion is missing. The sample lists around 300,000 clones, roughly 90% occurring once. The sequenced sample consisted of peripheral blood. Receptors originate from a woman in her 30s with COVID-19, enrolled during active disease.

The chain's CDR3 is CASSPLVGLTTGELFF. CDR3 sequence (DNA): TGTGCCAGCAGCCCACTTGTGGGCCTAACCACCGGGGAGCTGTTTTTT. This chain uses TRBV5-4 with TRBJ2-2, with D unclear. The V end lost 4 bases, the J end lost 4 bases, and 17 bases lay between the germline ends. Per the germline V gene, CDR1 is SGHNT and CDR2 is YYREEE (reference sequence). The CDR3 covers 16 residues.

The chain links TRBV3-1 (or the pseudogene TRBV3-2) to TRBJ2-4, with TRBD2 matching over 8 bases. V gave up 4 bases and J gave up 5 bases; unmatched junction bases: 7. The V gene's germline CDR1 is LGHDT and CDR2 YNNKEL (reference sequence). The CDR3 contains 15 residues. CDR3 residues: CASSRALAAENIQYF. As DNA, the CDR3 is TGTGCCAGCAGCCGAGCACTAGCGGCGGAAAACATTCAGTACTTC.